The T cell receptor (beta chain) under discussion was sequenced for a study of radiotherapy plus CTLA-4 blockade in lung cancer. Points from the study as a whole: Some TCR clones had been derived from tumors. These clones expanded in peripheral blood after radiotherapy plus ipilimumab.

The CDR3 runs to 14 residues. V gave up 0 bases and J gave up 0 bases, with 5 bases separating them. Looked up from germline, CDR1 is SGHRS and CDR2 is YFSETQ. Patients with chemo-refractory metastatic non-small-cell lung cancer received focal radiation plus CTLA-4 blockade with ipilimumab. As concerns this clone: The antigen is not known.

TCRdb's copy holds only in-frame clones and misses some; the assay was immunoSEQ multiplex PCR. There are 80,000 to 95,000 clones in the sample; roughly four fifths occur only once, and around 0.76% lies in the top ten. The sequencing used peripheral blood, collected from a patient treated with radiotherapy plus ipilimumab. The genes are TRBV5-1 and TRBJ2-3, with no clear D. The sequence came from a human donor with non-small cell lung cancer who had stable disease on radiotherapy plus ipilimumab. CDR3 in DNA: TGCGCCAGCAGCTTGGGGCACAGCACAGATACGCAGTATTTT. This gives the protein CASSLGHSTDTQYF.